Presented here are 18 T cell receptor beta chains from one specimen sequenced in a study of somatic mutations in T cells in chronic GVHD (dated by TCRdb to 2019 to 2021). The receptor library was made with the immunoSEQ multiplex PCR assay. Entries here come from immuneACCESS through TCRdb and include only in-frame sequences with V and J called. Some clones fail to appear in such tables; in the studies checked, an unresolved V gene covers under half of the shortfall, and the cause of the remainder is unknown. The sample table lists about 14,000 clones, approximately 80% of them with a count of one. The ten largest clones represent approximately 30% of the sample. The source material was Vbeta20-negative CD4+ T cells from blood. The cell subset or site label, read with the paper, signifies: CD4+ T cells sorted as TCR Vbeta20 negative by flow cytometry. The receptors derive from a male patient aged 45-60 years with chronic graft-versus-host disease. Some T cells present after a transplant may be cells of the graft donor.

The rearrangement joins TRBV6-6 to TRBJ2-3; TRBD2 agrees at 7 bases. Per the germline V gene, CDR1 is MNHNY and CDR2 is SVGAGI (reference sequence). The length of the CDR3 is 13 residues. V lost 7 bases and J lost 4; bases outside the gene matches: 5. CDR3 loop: CASTPAGADTQYF. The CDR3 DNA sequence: TGTGCCAGCACCCCGGCGGGGGCAGATACGCAGTATTTT.

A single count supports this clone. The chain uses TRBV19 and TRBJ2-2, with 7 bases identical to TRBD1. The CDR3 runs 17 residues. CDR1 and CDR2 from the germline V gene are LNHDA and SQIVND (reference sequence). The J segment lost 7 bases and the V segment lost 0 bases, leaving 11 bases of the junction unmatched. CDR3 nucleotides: TGTGCCAGTAGTATAGAACCGGGCAGGGGGTTAATCGGGGAGCTGTTTTTT. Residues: CASSIEPGRGLIGELFF.

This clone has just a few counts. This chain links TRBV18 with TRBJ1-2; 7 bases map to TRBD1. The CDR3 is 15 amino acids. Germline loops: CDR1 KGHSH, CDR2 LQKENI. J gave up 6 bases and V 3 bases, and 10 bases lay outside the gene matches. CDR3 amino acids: CASSPDRETSDGYTF. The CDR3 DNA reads TGTGCCAGCTCACCTGACAGGGAGACTTCAGATGGCTACACCTTC.

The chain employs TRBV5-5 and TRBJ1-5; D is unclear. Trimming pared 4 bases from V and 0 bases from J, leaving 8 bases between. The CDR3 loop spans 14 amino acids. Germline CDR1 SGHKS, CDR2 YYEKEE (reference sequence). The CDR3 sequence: CASSPSGSNQPQHF. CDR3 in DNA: TGTGCCAGCAGCCCCTCCGGTAGCAATCAGCCCCAGCATTTT.

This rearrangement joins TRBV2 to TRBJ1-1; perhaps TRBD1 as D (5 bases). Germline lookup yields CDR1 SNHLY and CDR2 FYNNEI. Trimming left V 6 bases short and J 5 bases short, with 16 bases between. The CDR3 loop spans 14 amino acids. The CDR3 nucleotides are TGTGCCAGCAGCTTGATGGGGCCGGAGACTGAAGCTTTCTTT. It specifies CASSLMGPETEAFF. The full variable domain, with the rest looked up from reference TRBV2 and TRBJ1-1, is EPEVTQTPSHQVTQMGQEVILRCVPISNHLYFYWYRQILGQKVEFLVSFYNNEISEKSEIFDDQFSVERPDGSNFTLKIRSTKLEDSAMYFCASSLMGPETEAFFGQGTRLTVV.

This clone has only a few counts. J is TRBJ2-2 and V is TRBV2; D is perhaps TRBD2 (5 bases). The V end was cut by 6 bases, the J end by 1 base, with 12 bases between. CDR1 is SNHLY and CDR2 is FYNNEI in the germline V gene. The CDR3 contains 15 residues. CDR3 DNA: TGTGCCAGCAGACGCAACCGGGGGAACACCGGGGAGCTGTTTTTT. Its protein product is CASRRNRGNTGELFF.

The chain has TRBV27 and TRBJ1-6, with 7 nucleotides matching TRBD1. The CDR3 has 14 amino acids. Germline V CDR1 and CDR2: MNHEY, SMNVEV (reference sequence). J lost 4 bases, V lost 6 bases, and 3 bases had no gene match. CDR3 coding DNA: TGTGCCAGCAGCAGGGACAGTTATAATTCACCCCTCCACTTT. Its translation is CASSRDSYNSPLHF.

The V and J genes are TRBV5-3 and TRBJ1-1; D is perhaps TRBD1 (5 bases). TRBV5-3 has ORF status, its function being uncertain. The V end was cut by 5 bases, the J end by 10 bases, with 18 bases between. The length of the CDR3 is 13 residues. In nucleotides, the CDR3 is TGTGCCAGAAGGCGGGGACGTCTATATTCAGCTTTCTTT. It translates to CARRRGRLYSAFF.

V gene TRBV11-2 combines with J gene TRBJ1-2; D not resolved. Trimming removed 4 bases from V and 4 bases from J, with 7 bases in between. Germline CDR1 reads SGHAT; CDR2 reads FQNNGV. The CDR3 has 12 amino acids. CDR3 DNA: TGTGCCAGCAGCTCGGAGGTCTATGGCTACACCTTC. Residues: CASSSEVYGYTF.

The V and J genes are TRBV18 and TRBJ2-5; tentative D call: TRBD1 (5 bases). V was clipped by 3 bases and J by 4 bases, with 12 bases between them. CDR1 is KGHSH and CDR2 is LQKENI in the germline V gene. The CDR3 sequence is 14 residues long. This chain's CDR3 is CASSPGQGRETQYF. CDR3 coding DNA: TGTGCCAGCTCACCCGGCCAGGGTCGAGAGACCCAGTACTTC. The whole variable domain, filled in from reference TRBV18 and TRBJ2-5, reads NAGVMQNPRHLVRRRGQEARLRCSPMKGHSHVYWYRQLPEEGLKFMVYLQKENIIDESGMPKERFSAEFPKEGPSILRIQQVVRGDSAAYFCASSPGQGRETQYFGPGTRLLVL.

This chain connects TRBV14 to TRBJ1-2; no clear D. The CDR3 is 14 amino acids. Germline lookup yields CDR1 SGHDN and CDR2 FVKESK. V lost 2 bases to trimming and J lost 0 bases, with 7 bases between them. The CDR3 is CASSQFEANYGYTF. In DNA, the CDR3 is TGTGCCAGCAGCCAATTTGAGGCTAACTATGGCTACACCTTC.

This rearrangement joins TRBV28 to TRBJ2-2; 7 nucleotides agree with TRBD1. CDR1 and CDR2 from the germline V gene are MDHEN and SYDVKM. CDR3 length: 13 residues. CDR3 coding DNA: TGTTATTCCGGGACAGCGAACACCGGGGAGCTGTTTTTT. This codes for CYSGTANTGELFF. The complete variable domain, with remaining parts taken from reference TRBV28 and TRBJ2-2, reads DVKVTQSSRYLVKRTGEKVFLECVQDMDHENMFWYRQDPGLGLRLIYFSYDVKMKEKGDIPEGYSVSREKKERFSLILESASTNQTSMYLCYSGTANTGELFFGEGSRLTVL.

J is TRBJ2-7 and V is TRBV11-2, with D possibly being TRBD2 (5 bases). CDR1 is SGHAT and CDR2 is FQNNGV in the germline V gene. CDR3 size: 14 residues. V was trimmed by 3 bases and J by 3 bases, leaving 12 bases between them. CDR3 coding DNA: TGTGCCAGCAGCTTGCCCTTAGGAGGCTACGAGCAGTACTTC. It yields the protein CASSLPLGGYEQYF.

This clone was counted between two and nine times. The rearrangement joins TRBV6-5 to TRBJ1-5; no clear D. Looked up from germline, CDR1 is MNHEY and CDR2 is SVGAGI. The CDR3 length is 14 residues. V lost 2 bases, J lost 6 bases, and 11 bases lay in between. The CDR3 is CASSYLEGSQPQHF. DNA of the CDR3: TGTGCCAGCAGTTACCTTGAGGGTAGTCAGCCCCAGCATTTT.

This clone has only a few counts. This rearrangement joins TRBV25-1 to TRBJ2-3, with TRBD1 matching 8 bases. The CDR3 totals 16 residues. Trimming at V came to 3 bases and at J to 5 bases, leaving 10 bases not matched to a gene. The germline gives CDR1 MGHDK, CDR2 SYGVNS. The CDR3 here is CASSDLSGGLGDTQYF. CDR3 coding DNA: TGTGCCAGCAGTGATCTCTCAGGGGGCTTGGGAGATACGCAGTATTTT.

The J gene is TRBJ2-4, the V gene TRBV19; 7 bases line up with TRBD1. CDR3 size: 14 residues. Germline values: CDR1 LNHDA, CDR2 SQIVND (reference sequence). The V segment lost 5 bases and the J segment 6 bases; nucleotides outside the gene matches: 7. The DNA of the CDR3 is TGTGCCAGTAGTTCGGGACAGCTCGTAAACATTCAGTACTTC. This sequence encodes CASSSGQLVNIQYF.

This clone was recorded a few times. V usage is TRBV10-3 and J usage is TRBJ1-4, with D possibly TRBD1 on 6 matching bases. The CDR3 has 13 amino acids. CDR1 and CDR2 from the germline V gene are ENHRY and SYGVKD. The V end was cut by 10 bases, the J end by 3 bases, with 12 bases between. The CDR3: CATTQGPNEKLFF. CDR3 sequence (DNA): TGTGCCACGACACAGGGTCCTAATGAAAAACTGTTTTTT.

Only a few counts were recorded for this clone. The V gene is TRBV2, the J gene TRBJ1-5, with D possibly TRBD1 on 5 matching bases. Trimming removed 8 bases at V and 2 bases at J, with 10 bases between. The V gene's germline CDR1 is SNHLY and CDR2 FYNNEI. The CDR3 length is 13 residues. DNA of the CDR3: TGTGCCAGCGCGGGGGTGCGCAATCAGCCCCAGCATTTT. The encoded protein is CASAGVRNQPQHF.